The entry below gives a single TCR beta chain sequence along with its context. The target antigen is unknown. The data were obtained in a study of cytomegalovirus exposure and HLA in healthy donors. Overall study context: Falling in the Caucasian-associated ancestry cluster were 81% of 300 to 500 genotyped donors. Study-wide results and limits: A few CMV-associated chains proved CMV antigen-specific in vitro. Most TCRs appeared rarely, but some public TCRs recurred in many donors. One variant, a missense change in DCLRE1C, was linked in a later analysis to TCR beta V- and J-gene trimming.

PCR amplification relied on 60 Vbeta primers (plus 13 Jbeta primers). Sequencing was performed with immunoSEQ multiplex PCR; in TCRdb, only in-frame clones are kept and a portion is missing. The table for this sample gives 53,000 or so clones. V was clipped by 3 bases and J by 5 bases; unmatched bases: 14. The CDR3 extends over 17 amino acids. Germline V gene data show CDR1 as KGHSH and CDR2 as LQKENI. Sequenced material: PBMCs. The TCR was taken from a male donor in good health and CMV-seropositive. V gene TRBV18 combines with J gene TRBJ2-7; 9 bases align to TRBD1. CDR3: CASSPPRGTGLWNEQYF. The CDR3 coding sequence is TGTGCCAGCTCACCCCCACGAGGGACAGGGTTATGGAACGAGCAGTACTTC.